The rows below give T cell receptor beta chains drawn from one sample of a study of cytomegalovirus exposure and HLA in healthy donors. The assay was immunoSEQ multiplex PCR, and TCRdb's table has in-frame clones only and misses some. The data contain just under 65,000 clones, 85% to 95% of them seen just once; the ten biggest clones take up around 7%. Material for sequencing was PBMCs. Receptors originate from a woman under 30 in good health and CMV-seropositive. CDR3s include the opening cysteine and the closing phenylalanine or tryptophan. A D gene is named only where the DNA matches it firmly. For some rows the clone size is stated as once, few or many, or as a class when expanded; others skip it.

size: -; length: 13; D: TRBD2; J: TRBJ2-5; V: TRBV10-2; CDR3: CASRRGKGETQYF; DNA: TGCGCCAGCAGGCGGGGGAAAGGGGAGACCCAGTACTTC
size: -; length: 12; D: -; J: TRBJ2-7; V: TRBV27; CDR3: CASTQESYEQYF; DNA: TGTGCCAGCACCCAGGAAAGCTACGAGCAGTACTTC
size: -; length: 15; D: TRBD1; J: TRBJ1-5; V: TRBV19; CDR3: CATKGQGNLNQPQHF; DNA: TGTGCCACCAAGGGACAGGGGAACCTCAATCAGCCCCAGCATTTT
size: once; length: 11; D: -; J: TRBJ1-1; V: TRBV20-1; CDR3: CSAPGTTEAFF; DNA: TGCAGTGCACCCGGGACAACCGAAGCTTTCTTT
size: -; length: 14; D: -; J: TRBJ2-5; V: TRBV5-6; CDR3: CASSLSGIQETQYF; DNA: TGTGCCAGCAGCTTGTCCGGGATCCAAGAGACCCAGTACTTC
size: once; length: 15; D: -; J: TRBJ2-2; V: TRBV28; CDR3: CASSTGTRDTGELFF; DNA: TGTGCCAGCAGTACCGGGACACGCGACACCGGGGAGCTGTTTTTT
size: -; length: 17; D: TRBD2; J: TRBJ2-2; V: TRBV27; CDR3: CASSFLAGGTNTGELFF; DNA: TGTGCCAGCAGTTTTCTAGCGGGGGGAACGAACACCGGGGAGCTGTTTTTT
size: -; length: 14; D: -; J: TRBJ1-2; V: TRBV5-8; CDR3: CASSLTASDYGYTF; DNA: TGTGCCAGCAGCTTGACAGCCTCCGACTATGGCTACACCTTC
size: -; length: 11; D: -; J: TRBJ2-7; V: TRBV11-2; CDR3: CASSPGYEQYF; DNA: TGTGCCAGCAGCCCAGGCTACGAGCAGTACTTC
size: -; length: 16; D: TRBD2; J: TRBJ2-7; V: TRBV5-1; CDR3: CASSLGTRGGAYEQYF; DNA: TGCGCCAGCAGCTTGGGGACTCGCGGGGGGGCCTACGAGCAGTACTTC
size: once; length: 17; D: TRBD1; J: TRBJ2-7; V: TRBV5-5; CDR3: CASSLRSPGTVSYEQYF; DNA: TGTGCCAGCAGCCTAAGATCACCCGGGACAGTCTCCTACGAGCAGTACTTC
size: -; length: 16; D: -; J: TRBJ1-2; V: TRBV27; CDR3: CASSPMWGEANYGYTF; DNA: TGTGCCAGCAGTCCGATGTGGGGGGAAGCTAACTATGGCTACACCTTC
size: -; length: 17; D: TRBD1; J: TRBJ1-2; V: TRBV27; CDR3: CASSYLGTGGTNYGYTF; DNA: TGTGCCAGCAGTTATCTCGGGACAGGGGGCACTAACTATGGCTACACCTTC
size: -; length: 15; D: -; J: TRBJ2-2; V: TRBV19; CDR3: CASSIPGAVSGELFF; DNA: TGTGCCAGTAGTATTCCAGGGGCGGTTTCCGGGGAGCTGTTTTTT
size: -; length: 13; D: TRBD2; J: TRBJ2-3; V: TRBV10-3; CDR3: CAIGIAGEDTQYF; DNA: TGTGCCATCGGAATAGCGGGGGAAGATACGCAGTATTTT
size: -; length: 16; D: -; J: TRBJ2-1; V: TRBV5-1; CDR3: CASSLYSGRLNNEQFF; DNA: TGCGCCAGCAGCTTGTACAGCGGGCGACTCAACAATGAGCAGTTCTTC
size: -; length: 14; D: TRBD1; J: TRBJ1-5; V: TRBV18; CDR3: CASSPIDRAQPQHF; DNA: TGTGCCAGCTCACCGATTGACAGGGCCCAGCCCCAGCATTTT
size: -; length: 14; D: TRBD1; J: TRBJ1-3; V: TRBV7-2; CDR3: CASSIGTAGNTIYF; DNA: TGTGCCAGCAGCATAGGGACAGCTGGAAACACCATATATTTT
size: -; length: 14; D: -; J: TRBJ1-2; V: TRBV14; CDR3: CASSQLSGFYGYTF; DNA: TGTGCCAGCAGCCAATTATCAGGATTCTATGGCTACACCTTC
size: -; length: 16; D: TRBD2; J: TRBJ2-5; V: TRBV7-9; CDR3: CASRKAGSSILETQYF; DNA: TGTGCCAGCAGGAAAGCGGGATCATCAATTCTCGAGACCCAGTACTTC
size: -; length: 15; D: TRBD2; J: TRBJ2-1; V: TRBV19; CDR3: CASSIRTSGSDEQFF; DNA: TGTGCCAGTAGTATCAGGACTAGCGGGAGCGATGAGCAGTTCTTC
size: -; length: 15; D: TRBD2; J: TRBJ2-3; V: TRBV5-1; CDR3: CASSLDVGGVDTQYF; DNA: TGCGCCAGCAGCTTGGACGTGGGAGGGGTAGATACGCAGTATTTT
size: -; length: 13; D: -; J: TRBJ1-2; V: TRBV28; CDR3: CASSLPGSYGYTF; DNA: TGTGCCAGCAGTTTACCCGGGAGCTATGGCTACACCTTC
size: -; length: 12; D: -; J: TRBJ2-7; V: TRBV28; CDR3: CASSSPGYEQYF; DNA: TGTGCCAGCAGCTCCCCGGGGTACGAGCAGTACTTC